This note documents a single T cell receptor (beta chain) sequence. Its binding antigen is unknown. The input lacks base qualities; no much larger clone sits a single base away. Trimming removed 6 bases from V and 1 base from J, leaving 9 bases between the germline ends. Via the germline V gene (reference sequence), CDR1 is WNHNN and CDR2 SYGVQD. The CDR3 contains 13 residues, cysteine and phenylalanine counted. Only CDR3 DNA remains: 39 bases, in frame from the first base. The data belong to a study of PD-1 blockade in classical Hodgkin lymphoma (dated by TCRdb to 2019 to 2021). Background for the entire study: Nivolumab dosing was 3 mg/kg intravenously every 2 weeks, continuing until either disease progression or unacceptable toxicity. A peripheral blood immune signature of response to PD-1 blockade in classical Hodgkin lymphoma was defined using TCR beta sequencing and CyTOF. Results the study describes overall, beyond this receptor: The study was restricted to a single clinical trial cohort, and the causes of repertoire differences, possibly disease activity or prior therapy, were left undefined. Baseline diversity similar to that of newly diagnosed patients was observed in trial patients achieving complete response, whereas significantly lower diversity was observed in partial responders and progressors. Newly diagnosed patients were reported to have lower baseline TCR diversity than healthy donors, and relapsed/refractory patients were reported to have lower baseline TCR diversity still. A significant rise by C4D1 was seen in CD4+ but not CD8+ TCR diversity (p=0.0027 vs p=0.16), with the rise being most apparent in complete responders (p=0.02). Lower diversity was observed in patients in whom nivolumab was started less than 1 year after ASCT, and these patients were excluded from later analyses so that confounding by immune reconstitution would be avoided.

Sample time point, as interpreted from the label and publication: cycle 4 day 1 (C4D1), after five to seven weeks of nivolumab. Relapse after autologous stem cell transplantation had occurred in all trial patients, and cohorts A, B and C were distinguished by prior brentuximab vedotin exposure. CD4+ T cells were purified from thawed PBMCs by magnetic negative selection with a Miltenyi CD4+ T cell isolation kit. The trial cohort included 45 to 65 patients with relapsed/refractory classical Hodgkin lymphoma, and each patient had a best overall response of complete response, partial response or progressive disease. Trial patients were treated with single-agent nivolumab in the multi-cohort phase II CheckMate 205 trial. An independent review committee assessed best overall response by applying the 2007 International Working Group response criteria. Trial PBMCs were collected just before the start of nivolumab (C1D1) and during therapy at cycle 2 day 1 and cycle 4 day 1. Peripheral blood was collected in 8 mL Vacutainer Cell Preparation Tubes, from which PBMCs were isolated by centrifugation and then cryopreserved. Purified CD4+ and CD8+ fractions were prepared only for cases with an additional available PBMC sample. Magnetically labelled cells were depleted on LS columns in a quadroMACS separator, and the flow-through was collected as the purified fraction.

Genomic DNA was isolated using the Qiagen DNeasy kit from unsorted PBMCs as well as from negatively selected CD4+ and CD8+ fractions. Amplification of TCR beta CDR3 regions was done by immunoSEQ multiplex PCR with primers that anneal to V and J segments. Amplification bias was minimized using a synthetic immune receptor repertoire, and residual bias was removed computationally after sequencing. Processing in the source paper ran as follows. Repertoire diversity was quantified as the Shannon entropy index using custom Python scripts. Unsorted, CD4+ and CD8+ repertoires were analyzed separately, except in combined analyses where CD4+ and CD8+ sequences were merged in silico. A clone was considered expanded if an increase in frequency of at least 2-fold after treatment relative to C1D1 was found, and a pseudocount of 0.5 was applied to clones undetected at baseline. Singleton clones were defined as clones with 0 or 1 copy at C1D1, and non-singleton clones were defined as clones with 2 or more copies. By matching protein sequences in sorted samples from the same patient, clones expanded in unsorted samples were annotated as CD4+, CD8+ or unknown. Diversity changes from C1D1 to C4D1 were tested in paired samples using Wilcoxon tests. Drawn from immuneACCESS, this table holds only the in-frame rearrangements with V and J called that TCRdb kept. Clones are partly lost; checked studies trace under half to an unresolved V gene and leave the rest unexplained. The DNA was the basis for D and trimming; V, J and clone size are from that table. Counted in this sample were over 15,000 clones; roughly 75% of them appeared once. 2% to 2.5% of the sample is in the top ten clones.

The sequence joins TRBV10-1 to TRBJ1-1; there is no confident call for the D gene. The sequencing used CD4+ T cells from blood, collected before the fourth cycle of nivolumab. The clonotype comes from a human donor with classical Hodgkin lymphoma. The bases are TGCGCCAGCAGCCGGACCGGGAACACTGAAGCTTTCTTT. Its protein is CASSRTGNTEAFF.